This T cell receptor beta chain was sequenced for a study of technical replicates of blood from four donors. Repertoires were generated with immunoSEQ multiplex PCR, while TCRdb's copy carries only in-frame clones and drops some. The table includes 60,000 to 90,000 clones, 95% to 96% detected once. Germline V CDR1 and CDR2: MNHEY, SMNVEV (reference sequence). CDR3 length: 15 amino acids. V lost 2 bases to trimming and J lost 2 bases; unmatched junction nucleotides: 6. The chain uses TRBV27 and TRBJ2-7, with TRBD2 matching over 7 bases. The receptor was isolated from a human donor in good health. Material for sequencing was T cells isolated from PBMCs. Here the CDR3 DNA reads TGTGCCAGCAGTTTACGGAGCGGGATTACCTACGAGCAGTACTTC. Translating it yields CASSLRSGITYEQYF.